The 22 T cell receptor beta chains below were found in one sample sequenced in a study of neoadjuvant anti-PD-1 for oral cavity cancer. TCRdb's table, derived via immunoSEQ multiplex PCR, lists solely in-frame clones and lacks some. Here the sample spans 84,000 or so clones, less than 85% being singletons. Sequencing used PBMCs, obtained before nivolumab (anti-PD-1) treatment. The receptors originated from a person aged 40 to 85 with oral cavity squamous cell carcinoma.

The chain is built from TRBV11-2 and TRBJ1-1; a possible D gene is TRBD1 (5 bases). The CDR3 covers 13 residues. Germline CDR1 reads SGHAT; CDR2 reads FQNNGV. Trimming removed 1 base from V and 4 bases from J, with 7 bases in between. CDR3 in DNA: TGTGCCAGCAGCTTAGCGCAGGGCACTGAAGCTTTCTTT. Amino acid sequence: CASSLAQGTEAFF.

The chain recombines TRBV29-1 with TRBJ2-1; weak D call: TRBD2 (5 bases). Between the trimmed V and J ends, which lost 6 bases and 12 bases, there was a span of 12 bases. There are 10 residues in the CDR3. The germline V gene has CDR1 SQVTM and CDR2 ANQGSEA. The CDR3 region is CSVLQSGQFF. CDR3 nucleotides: TGCAGCGTCCTACAAAGCGGGCAGTTCTTC.

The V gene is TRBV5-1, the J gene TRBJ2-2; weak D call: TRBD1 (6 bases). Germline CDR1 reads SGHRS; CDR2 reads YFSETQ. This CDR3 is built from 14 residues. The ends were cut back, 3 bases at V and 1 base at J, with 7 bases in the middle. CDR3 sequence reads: CASSSTGNTGELFF. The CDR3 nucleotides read TGCGCCAGCAGCTCGACAGGGAACACCGGGGAGCTGTTTTTT.

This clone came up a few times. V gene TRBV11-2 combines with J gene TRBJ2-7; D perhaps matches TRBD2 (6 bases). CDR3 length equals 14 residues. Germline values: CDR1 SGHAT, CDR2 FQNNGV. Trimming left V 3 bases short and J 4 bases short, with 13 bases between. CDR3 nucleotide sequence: TGTGCCAGCAGCTTCGGTAGCGGTAATTACGAGCAGTACTTC. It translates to CASSFGSGNYEQYF.

CDR3 in amino acids: CASSGGKGVGTEAFF. The CDR3 DNA is TGTGCCAGCAGTGGGGGTAAGGGGGTCGGCACTGAAGCTTTCTTT. V and J are TRBV2 and TRBJ1-1; D may be TRBD1 (6 bases). CDR1 is SNHLY and CDR2 is FYNNEI in the germline V gene. V gave up 4 bases and J gave up 4 bases, with 16 bases separating them. The CDR3 spans 15 residues. Using reference TRBV2 and TRBJ1-1 for the parts outside the CDR3, the full variable domain is EPEVTQTPSHQVTQMGQEVILRCVPISNHLYFYWYRQILGQKVEFLVSFYNNEISEKSEIFDDQFSVERPDGSNFTLKIRSTKLEDSAMYFCASSGGKGVGTEAFFGQGTRLTVV.

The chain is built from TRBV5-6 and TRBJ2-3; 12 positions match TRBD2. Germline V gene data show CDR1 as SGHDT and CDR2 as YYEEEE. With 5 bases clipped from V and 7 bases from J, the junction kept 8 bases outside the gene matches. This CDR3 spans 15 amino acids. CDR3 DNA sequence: TGTGCCAGCAGGGCGACTAGCGGGAGTACATATACGCAGTATTTT. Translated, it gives CASRATSGSTYTQYF.

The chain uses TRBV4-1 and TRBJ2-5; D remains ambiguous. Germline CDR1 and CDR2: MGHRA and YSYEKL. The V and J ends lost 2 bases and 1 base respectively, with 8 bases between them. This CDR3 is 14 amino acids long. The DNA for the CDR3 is TGCGCCAGCAGCCAAATTAGGAGCCAAGAGACCCAGTACTTC. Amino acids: CASSQIRSQETQYF.

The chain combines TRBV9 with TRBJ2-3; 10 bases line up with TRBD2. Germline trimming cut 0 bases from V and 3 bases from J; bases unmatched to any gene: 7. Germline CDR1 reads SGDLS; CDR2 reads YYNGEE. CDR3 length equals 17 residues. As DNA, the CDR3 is TGTGCCAGCAGCGTAGTGGCTAGCGGGAGTGGTACAGATACGCAGTATTTT. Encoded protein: CASSVVASGSGTDTQYF.

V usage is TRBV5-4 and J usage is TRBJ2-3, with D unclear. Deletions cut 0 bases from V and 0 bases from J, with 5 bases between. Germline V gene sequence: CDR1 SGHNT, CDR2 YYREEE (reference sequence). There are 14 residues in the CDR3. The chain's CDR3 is CASSLAGSTDTQYF. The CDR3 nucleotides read TGTGCCAGCAGCTTGGCAGGCAGCACAGATACGCAGTATTTT. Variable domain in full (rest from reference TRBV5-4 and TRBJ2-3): ETGVTQSPTHLIKTRGQQVTLRCSSQSGHNTVSWYQQALGQGPQFIFQYYREEENGRGNFPPRFSGLQFPNYSSELNVNALELDDSALYLCASSLAGSTDTQYFGPGTRLTVL.

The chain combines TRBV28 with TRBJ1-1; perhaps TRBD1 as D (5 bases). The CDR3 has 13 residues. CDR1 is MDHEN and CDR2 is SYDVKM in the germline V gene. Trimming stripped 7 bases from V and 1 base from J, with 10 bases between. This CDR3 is CASTEGRNTEAFF. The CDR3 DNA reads TGTGCCAGCACGGAGGGGAGGAACACTGAAGCTTTCTTT.

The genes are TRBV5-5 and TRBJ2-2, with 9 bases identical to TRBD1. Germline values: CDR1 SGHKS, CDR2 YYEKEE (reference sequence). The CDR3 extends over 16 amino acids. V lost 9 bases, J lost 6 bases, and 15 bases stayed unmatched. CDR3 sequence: CATPLSGQGIAGELFF. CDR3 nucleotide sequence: TGTGCCACTCCCCTAAGTGGACAGGGGATCGCCGGGGAGCTGTTTTTT.

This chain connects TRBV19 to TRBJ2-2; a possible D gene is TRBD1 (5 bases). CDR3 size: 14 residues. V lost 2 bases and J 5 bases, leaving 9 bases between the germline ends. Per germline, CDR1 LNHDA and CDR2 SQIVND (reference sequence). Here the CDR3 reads CASSILPGTGELFF. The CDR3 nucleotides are TGTGCCAGTAGTATACTCCCAGGGACCGGGGAGCTGTTTTTT.

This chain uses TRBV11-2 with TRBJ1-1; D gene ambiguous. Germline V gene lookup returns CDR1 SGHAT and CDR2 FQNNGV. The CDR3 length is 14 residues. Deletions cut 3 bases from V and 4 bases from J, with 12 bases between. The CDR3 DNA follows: TGTGCCAGCAGCTTCGACTGGTCCGGCACTGAAGCTTTCTTT. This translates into CASSFDWSGTEAFF.

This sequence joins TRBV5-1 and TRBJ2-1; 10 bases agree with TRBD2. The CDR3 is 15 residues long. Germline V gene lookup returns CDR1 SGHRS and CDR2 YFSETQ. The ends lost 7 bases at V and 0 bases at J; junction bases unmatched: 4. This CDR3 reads CASRAGGSSYNEQFF. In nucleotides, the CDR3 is TGCGCCAGCCGAGCGGGAGGGAGCTCCTACAATGAGCAGTTCTTC.

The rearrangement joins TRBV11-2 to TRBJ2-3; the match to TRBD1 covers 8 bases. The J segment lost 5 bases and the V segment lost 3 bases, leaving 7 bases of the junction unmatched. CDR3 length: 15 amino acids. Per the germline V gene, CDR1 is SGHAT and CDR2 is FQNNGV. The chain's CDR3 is CASSFGAGTGDTQYF. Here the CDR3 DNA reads TGTGCCAGCAGCTTCGGTGCTGGGACAGGAGATACGCAGTATTTT.

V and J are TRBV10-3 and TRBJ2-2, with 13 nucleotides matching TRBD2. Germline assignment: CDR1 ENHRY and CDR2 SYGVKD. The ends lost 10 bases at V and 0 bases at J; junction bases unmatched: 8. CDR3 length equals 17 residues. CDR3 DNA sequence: TGTGCCACGAGCGAGACTAGCGGGAGGCCGAACACCGGGGAGCTGTTTTTT. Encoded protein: CATSETSGRPNTGELFF.

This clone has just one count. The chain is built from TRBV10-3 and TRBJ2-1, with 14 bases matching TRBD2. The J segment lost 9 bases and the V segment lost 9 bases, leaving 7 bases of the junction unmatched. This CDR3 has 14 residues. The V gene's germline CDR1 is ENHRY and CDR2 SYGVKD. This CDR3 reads CAMARLAGGSEQFF. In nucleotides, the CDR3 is TGTGCCATGGCACGACTAGCGGGAGGGAGTGAGCAGTTCTTC.

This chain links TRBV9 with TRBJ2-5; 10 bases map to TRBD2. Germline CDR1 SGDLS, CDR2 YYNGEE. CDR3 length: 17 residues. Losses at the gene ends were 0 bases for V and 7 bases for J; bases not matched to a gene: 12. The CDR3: CASSVAMSSGGPGTQYF. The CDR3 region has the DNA TGTGCCAGCAGCGTAGCGATGTCTAGCGGGGGCCCGGGGACCCAGTACTTC.

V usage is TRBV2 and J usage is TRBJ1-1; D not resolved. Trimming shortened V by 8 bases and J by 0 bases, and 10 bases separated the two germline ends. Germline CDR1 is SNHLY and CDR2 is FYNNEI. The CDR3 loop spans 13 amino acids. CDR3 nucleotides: TGTGCCAGCCTTTGGATCATGAACACTGAAGCTTTCTTT. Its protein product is CASLWIMNTEAFF.

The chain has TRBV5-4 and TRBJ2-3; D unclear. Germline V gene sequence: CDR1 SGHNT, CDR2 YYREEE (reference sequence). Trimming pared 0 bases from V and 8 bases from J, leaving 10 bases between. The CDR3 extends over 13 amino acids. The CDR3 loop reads CASSLDEPGTQYF. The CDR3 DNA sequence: TGTGCCAGCAGCTTGGATGAGCCGGGTACGCAGTATTTT.

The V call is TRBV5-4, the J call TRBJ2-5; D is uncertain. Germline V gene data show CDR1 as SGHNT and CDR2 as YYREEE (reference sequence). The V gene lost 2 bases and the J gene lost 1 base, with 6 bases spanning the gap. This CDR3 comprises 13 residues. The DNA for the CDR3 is TGTGCCAGCAGCTTTGGCAGCCAAGAGACCCAGTACTTC. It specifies CASSFGSQETQYF.

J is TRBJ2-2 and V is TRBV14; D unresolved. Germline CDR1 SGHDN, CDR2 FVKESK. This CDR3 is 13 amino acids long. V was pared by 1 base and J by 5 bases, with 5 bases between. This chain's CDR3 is CASSQVPTGELFF. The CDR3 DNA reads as TGTGCCAGCAGCCAAGTGCCTACCGGGGAGCTGTTTTTT.